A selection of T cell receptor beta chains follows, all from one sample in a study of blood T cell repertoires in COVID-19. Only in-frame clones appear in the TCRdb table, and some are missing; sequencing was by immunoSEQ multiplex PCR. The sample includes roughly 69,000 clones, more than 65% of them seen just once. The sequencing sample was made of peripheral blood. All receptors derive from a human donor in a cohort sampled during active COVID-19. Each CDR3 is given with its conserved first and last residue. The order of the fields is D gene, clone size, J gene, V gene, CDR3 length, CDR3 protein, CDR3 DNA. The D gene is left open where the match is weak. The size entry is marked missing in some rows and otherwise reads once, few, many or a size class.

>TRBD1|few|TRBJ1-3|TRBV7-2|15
CATARQGDSGNTIYF
TGTGCCACTGCGCGACAGGGCGACTCTGGAAACACCATATATTTT
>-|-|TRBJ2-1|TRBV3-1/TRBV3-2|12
CASSQTANEQFF
TGTGCCAGCAGCCAGACTGCAAATGAGCAGTTCTTC
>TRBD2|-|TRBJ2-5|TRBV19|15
CASSLASGGKETQYF
TGTGCCAGTAGTTTGGCTAGCGGGGGGAAAGAGACCCAGTACTTC
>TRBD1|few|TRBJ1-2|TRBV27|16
CASSTRTGGGVWGYTF
TGTGCCAGCAGTACCCGGACAGGGGGCGGGGTTTGGGGCTACACCTTC
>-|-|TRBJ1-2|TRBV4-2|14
CASSQDVGQRSYTF
TGTGCCAGCAGCCAAGATGTAGGACAGAGGAGCTACACCTTC
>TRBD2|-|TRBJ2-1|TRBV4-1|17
CASSQEGLAESYNEQFF
TGCGCCAGCAGCCAAGAGGGGCTAGCGGAGTCCTACAATGAGCAGTTCTTC
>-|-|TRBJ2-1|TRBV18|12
CASSTLRVEQFF
TGTGCCAGCTCAACGCTCCGGGTCGAGCAGTTCTTC
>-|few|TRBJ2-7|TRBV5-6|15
CASSPAPGSSYEQYF
TGTGCCAGCAGCCCGGCCCCGGGTAGCTCCTACGAGCAGTACTTC
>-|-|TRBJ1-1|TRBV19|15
CASRTYGQRHTEAFF
TGTGCCAGTAGGACATACGGACAGAGGCACACTGAAGCTTTCTTT
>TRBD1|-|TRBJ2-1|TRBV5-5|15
CASSLGGTGANEQFF
TGTGCCAGCAGCTTGGGAGGGACAGGGGCCAATGAGCAGTTCTTC
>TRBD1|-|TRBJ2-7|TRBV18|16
CASSPSIGQGVWEQYF
TGTGCCAGCTCACCGTCCATCGGACAGGGAGTGTGGGAGCAGTACTTC
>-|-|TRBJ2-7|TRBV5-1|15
CASSLDLRQQNEQYF
TGCGCCAGCAGCTTGGACCTTAGACAGCAGAACGAGCAGTACTTC
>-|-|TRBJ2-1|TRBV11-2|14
CASSLAGNRYEQFF
TGTGCCAGCAGCTTGGCAGGGAATAGGTATGAGCAGTTCTTC
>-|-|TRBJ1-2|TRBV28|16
CASSSPRGATNYGYTF
TGTGCCAGCAGTTCTCCCCGGGGAGCAACTAACTATGGCTACACCTTC
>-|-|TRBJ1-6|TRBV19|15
CASSITGSQGSPLHF
TGTGCCAGTAGTATAACCGGGTCCCAGGGGTCACCCCTCCACTTT
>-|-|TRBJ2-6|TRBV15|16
CATSRDSGSGANVLTF
TGTGCCACCAGCAGAGATTCAGGCTCTGGGGCCAACGTCCTGACTTTC
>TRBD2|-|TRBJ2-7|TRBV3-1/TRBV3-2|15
CASRNGLAGAGEQYF
TGTGCCAGCAGAAATGGACTAGCGGGGGCGGGGGAGCAGTACTTC
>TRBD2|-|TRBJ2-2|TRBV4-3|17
CASSQGTSGTWAGELFF
TGCGCCAGCAGCCAAGGGACTAGCGGGACATGGGCCGGGGAGCTGTTTTTT
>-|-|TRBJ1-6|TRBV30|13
CAWRSSYNSPLHF
TGTGCCTGGAGGAGCTCCTATAATTCACCCCTCCACTTT
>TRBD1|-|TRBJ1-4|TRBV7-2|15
CASTMDRGPNEKLFF
TGTGCCAGCACCATGGACAGGGGGCCGAATGAAAAACTGTTTTTT
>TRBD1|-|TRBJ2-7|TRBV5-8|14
CASTARDRAIEQYF
TGTGCCAGCACCGCCCGGGACAGGGCTATCGAGCAGTACTTC
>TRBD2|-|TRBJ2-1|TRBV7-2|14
CASSSGLAGGQQFF
TGTGCCAGCAGCTCGGGACTAGCGGGGGGTCAGCAGTTCTTC
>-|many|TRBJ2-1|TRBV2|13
CASSETGRYEQFF
TGTGCCAGCAGTGAAACGGGGAGGTATGAGCAGTTCTTC
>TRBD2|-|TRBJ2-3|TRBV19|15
CASSETSGPQDTQYF
TGTGCCAGTAGTGAGACTAGCGGACCCCAAGATACGCAGTATTTT
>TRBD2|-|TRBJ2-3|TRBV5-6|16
CASSPHSSGGLDTQYF
TGTGCCAGCAGCCCCCACTCTAGCGGGGGTTTGGATACGCAGTATTTT
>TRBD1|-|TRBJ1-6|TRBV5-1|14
CASSAGQGGSPLHF
TGCGCCAGCAGCGCCGGACAGGGAGGTTCACCCCTCCACTTT
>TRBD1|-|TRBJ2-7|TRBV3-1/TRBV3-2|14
CASSQQGAGGEQYF
TGTGCCAGCAGCCAGCAGGGGGCAGGAGGCGAGCAGTACTTC
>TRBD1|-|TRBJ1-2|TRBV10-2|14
CASNPGQGMVGYTF
TGCGCCAGCAACCCGGGACAGGGGATGGTTGGCTACACCTTC
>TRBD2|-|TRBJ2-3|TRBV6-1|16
CASSELAAGGHDTQYF
TGTGCCAGCAGTGAACTTGCTGCGGGGGGGCATGATACGCAGTATTTT
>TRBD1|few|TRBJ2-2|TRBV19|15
CASRTDRGNTGELFF
TGTGCCAGTAGAACGGACAGGGGAAACACCGGGGAGCTGTTTTTT
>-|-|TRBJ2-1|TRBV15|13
CATSRVDYNEQFF
TGTGCCACCAGCAGAGTAGATTACAATGAGCAGTTCTTC
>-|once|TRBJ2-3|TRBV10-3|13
CAIRAGITDTQYF
TGTGCCATCAGGGCGGGCATCACAGATACGCAGTATTTT
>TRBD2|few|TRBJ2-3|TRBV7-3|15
CASSLPSGGSDTQYF
TGTGCCAGCAGCTTACCTAGCGGGGGGTCAGATACGCAGTATTTT
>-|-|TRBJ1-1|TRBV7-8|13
CASSWTLNTEAFF
TGTGCCAGCAGCTGGACACTGAACACTGAAGCTTTCTTT
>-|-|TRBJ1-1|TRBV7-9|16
CASSLGGPELNTEAFF
TGTGCCAGCAGCTTAGGGGGGCCCGAATTGAACACTGAAGCTTTCTTT
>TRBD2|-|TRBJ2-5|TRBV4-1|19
CASSQEGPTSGEVRETQYF
TGCGCCAGCAGCCAAGAAGGGCCGACTAGCGGGGAGGTACGGGAGACCCAGTACTTC
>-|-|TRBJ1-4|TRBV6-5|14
CASSSEATNEKLFF
TGTGCCAGCAGCTCAGAAGCAACTAATGAAAAACTGTTTTTT
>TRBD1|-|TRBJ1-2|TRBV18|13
CASSQGVNYGYTF
TGTGCCAGCTCTCAGGGGGTTAACTATGGCTACACCTTC
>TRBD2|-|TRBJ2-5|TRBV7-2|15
CASSPLLAGGETQYF
TGTGCCAGCAGCCCCCTACTAGCGGGGGGAGAGACCCAGTACTTC
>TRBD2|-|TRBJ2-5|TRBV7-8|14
CASSLGRGGETQYF
TGTGCCAGCAGCTTAGGTCGGGGGGGAGAGACCCAGTACTTC
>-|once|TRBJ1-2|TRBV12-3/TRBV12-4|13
CASSKGLGAGYTF
TGTGCCAGCTCCAAAGGCCTAGGGGCCGGCTACACCTTC
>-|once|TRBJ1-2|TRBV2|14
CASSETGSNYGYTF
TGTGCCAGCAGTGAAACAGGCAGTAACTATGGCTACACCTTC
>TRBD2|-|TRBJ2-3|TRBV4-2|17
CASSQDFTSGGTDTQYF
TGTGCCAGCAGCCAAGATTTTACTAGCGGGGGGACAGATACGCAGTATTTT
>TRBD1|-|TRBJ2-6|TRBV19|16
CASRNSGGSGANVLTF
TGTGCCAGTAGGAATTCAGGGGGCTCTGGGGCCAACGTCCTGACTTTC
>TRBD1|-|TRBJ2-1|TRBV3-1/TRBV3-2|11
CASSQQGAKFF
TGTGCCAGCAGCCAACAGGGGGCCAAGTTCTTC
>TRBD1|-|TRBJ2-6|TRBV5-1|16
CASFRGQGSGANVLTF
TGCGCCAGCTTTAGGGGGCAGGGCTCTGGGGCCAACGTCCTGACTTTC
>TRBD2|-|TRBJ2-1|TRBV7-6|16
CASSLGVAGGYNEQFF
TGTGCCAGCAGCTTAGGGGTGGCGGGGGGATACAATGAGCAGTTCTTC
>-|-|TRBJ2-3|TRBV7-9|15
CASSASSGLTDTQYF
TGTGCCAGCAGCGCGTCATCAGGGTTAACAGATACGCAGTATTTT
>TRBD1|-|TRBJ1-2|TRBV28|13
CASRLTGVYGYTF
TGTGCCAGCAGACTTACAGGGGTCTATGGCTACACCTTC
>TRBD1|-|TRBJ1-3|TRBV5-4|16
CASSRGTGGSGNTIYF
TGTGCCAGCAGCCGAGGGACAGGGGGCTCTGGAAACACCATATATTTT
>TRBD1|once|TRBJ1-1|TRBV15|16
CATSRDLSGTGVAYRF
TGTGCCACCAGCAGAGATCTTTCGGGGACAGGGGTCGCTTATAGGTTT
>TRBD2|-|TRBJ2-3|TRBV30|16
CAWSDLAGGRADTQYF
TGTGCCTGGAGTGACCTAGCGGGGGGGCGGGCAGATACGCAGTATTTT
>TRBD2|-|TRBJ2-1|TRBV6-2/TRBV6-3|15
CASSQAGGPYNEQFF
TGTGCCAGCAGCCAAGCGGGGGGCCCCTACAATGAGCAGTTCTTC
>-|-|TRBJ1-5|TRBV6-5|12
CASSEGTTFTHF
TGTGCCAGCTCGGAGGGGACCACGTTCACGCATTTT